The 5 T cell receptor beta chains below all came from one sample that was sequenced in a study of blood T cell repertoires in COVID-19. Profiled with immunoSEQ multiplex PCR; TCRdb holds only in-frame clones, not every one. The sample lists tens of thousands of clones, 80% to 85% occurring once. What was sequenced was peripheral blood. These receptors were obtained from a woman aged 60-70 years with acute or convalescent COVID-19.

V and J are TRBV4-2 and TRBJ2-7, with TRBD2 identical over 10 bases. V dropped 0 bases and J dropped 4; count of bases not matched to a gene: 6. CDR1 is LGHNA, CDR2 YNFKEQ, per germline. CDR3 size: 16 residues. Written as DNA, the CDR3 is TGTGCCAGCAGCCAAGATCTCGGTAGCGGGGGGTACGAGCAGTACTTC. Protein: CASSQDLGSGGYEQYF.

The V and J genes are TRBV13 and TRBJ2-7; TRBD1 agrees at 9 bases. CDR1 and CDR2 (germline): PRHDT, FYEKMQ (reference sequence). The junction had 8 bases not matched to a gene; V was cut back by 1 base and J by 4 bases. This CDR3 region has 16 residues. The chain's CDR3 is CASSLAHRGHGYEQYF. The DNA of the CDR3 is TGTGCCAGCAGCTTAGCTCACAGGGGGCACGGTTACGAGCAGTACTTC.

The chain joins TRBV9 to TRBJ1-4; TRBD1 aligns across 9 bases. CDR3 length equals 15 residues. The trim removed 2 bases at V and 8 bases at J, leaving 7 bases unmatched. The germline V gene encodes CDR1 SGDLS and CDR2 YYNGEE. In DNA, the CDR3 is TGTGCCAGCAGCGTTACAGGGGGCTTTCGGGAAAAACTGTTTTTT. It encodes CASSVTGGFREKLFF. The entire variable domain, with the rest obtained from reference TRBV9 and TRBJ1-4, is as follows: DSGVTQTPKHLITATGQRVTLRCSPRSGDLSVYWYQQSLDQGLQFLIQYYNGEERAKGNILERFSAQQFPDLHSELNLSSLELGDSALYFCASSVTGGFREKLFFGSGTQLSVL.

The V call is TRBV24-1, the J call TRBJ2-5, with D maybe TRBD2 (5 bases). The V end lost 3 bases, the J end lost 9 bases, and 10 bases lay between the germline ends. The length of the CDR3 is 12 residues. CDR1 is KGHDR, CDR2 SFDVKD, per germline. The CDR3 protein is CATSDAGKSQYF. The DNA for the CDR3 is TGTGCCACCAGTGATGCCGGGAAGTCCCAGTACTTC.

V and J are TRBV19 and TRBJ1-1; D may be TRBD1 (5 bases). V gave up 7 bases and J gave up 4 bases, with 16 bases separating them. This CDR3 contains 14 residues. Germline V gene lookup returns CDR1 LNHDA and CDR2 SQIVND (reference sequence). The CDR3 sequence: CASKPPAGFTEAFF. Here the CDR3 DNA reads TGTGCCAGTAAACCGCCCGCAGGGTTCACTGAAGCTTTCTTT.